These 26 T cell receptor beta chains originate from one sample sequenced in a study of shared T cell receptors in the human thymus. This table comes from immunoSEQ multiplex PCR, and its TCRdb copy is limited to in-frame clones, with some not included. This table has tens of thousands of clones, roughly 96% appearing once. Sequencing used thymocytes. Source of these receptors: a human donor.

The chain combines TRBV2 with TRBJ2-5, with D possibly matching TRBD1 (6 bases). CDR1 and CDR2 from the germline V gene are SNHLY and FYNNEI. The CDR3 runs to 16 residues. The V and J ends lost 1 base and 4 bases respectively, with 16 bases between them. The CDR3, as DNA: TGTGCCAGCAGTGAAGGGGGGAACAGGGTTGGAGAGACCCAGTACTTC. Encoded protein: CASSEGGNRVGETQYF. Combining the CDR3 with reference TRBV2 and TRBJ2-5 gives the whole variable domain EPEVTQTPSHQVTQMGQEVILRCVPISNHLYFYWYRQILGQKVEFLVSFYNNEISEKSEIFDDQFSVERPDGSNFTLKIRSTKLEDSAMYFCASSEGGNRVGETQYFGPGTRLLVL.

The V gene is TRBV28, the J gene TRBJ1-1; TRBD1 aligns across 7 bases. Germline-derived CDR1 and CDR2 are MDHEN and SYDVKM. V gave up 4 bases and J gave up 1 base; unmatched junction bases: 6. CDR3 length: 15 amino acids. For the CDR3, the DNA is TGTGCCAGCAGTTGGGAGGGGGCGCGGAACACTGAAGCTTTCTTT. Translating it yields CASSWEGARNTEAFF.

The CDR3 here is CAISDRHLDEKLFF. For the CDR3, the DNA is TGTGCCATCAGTGATAGACACCTCGATGAAAAACTGTTTTTT. The J gene is TRBJ1-4, the V gene TRBV10-3; D call uncertain. Trimming removed 3 bases from V and 6 bases from J, with 11 bases in between. The CDR3 is 14 residues long. Germline V gene lookup returns CDR1 ENHRY and CDR2 SYGVKD.

The V gene is TRBV2, the J gene TRBJ2-3, with D hard to call. Germline V gene lookup returns CDR1 SNHLY and CDR2 FYNNEI. With 4 bases removed from V and 5 bases from J, the gap between germline ends came to 1 base. CDR3 length: 10 amino acids. In DNA, the CDR3 is TGTGCCAGCAGTGTAGATACGCAGTATTTT. Protein product: CASSVDTQYF.

J is TRBJ2-4 and V is TRBV19; D is possibly TRBD2 (6 bases). The ends were cut back, 0 bases at V and 6 bases at J, with 15 bases in the middle. The germline V gene encodes CDR1 LNHDA and CDR2 SQIVND (reference sequence). The CDR3 spans 16 residues. CDR3 residues: CASSIDLAGSGNIQYF. The CDR3 region has the DNA TGTGCCAGTAGTATAGATCTGGCGGGGTCGGGAAACATTCAGTACTTC.

V gene TRBV30 combines with J gene TRBJ1-3; perhaps TRBD1 as D (6 bases). Trimming took off 2 bases at V and 0 bases at J, with 14 bases between the two ends. This CDR3 has 16 amino acids. Germline V gene lookup returns CDR1 GTSNPN and CDR2 SVGIG (reference sequence). The chain's CDR3 is CAWSFPDSFSGNTIYF. CDR3 sequence (DNA): TGTGCCTGGAGTTTCCCGGACAGCTTCTCTGGAAACACCATATATTTT.

This clone was found once. The CDR3 protein is CASSQGKKQGAQLTYEQYF. The CDR3 nucleotides read TGTGCCAGCAGCCAAGGGAAAAAACAGGGGGCTCAACTAACCTACGAGCAGTACTTC. The chain recombines TRBV14 with TRBJ2-7, with TRBD1 identical over 9 bases. V trimming: 1 base; J trimming: 2 bases; junction bases outside the gene matches: 15. Germline V lookup: CDR1 SGHDN, CDR2 FVKESK. The CDR3 is 19 amino acids.

The chain joins TRBV28 to TRBJ2-7, with D unclear. The germline V gene has CDR1 MDHEN and CDR2 SYDVKM. Trimming removed 3 bases from V and 4 bases from J, with 4 bases in between. The CDR3 sequence is 11 residues long. The CDR3 DNA follows: TGTGCCAGCAGTTTTGTTTACGAGCAGTACTTC. Translation gives CASSFVYEQYF.

The genes are TRBV7-9 and TRBJ1-4; possible D gene TRBD1, 6 bases. Trimming removed 5 bases at V and 8 bases at J, with 18 bases between. The CDR3 extends over 15 amino acids. The germline gives CDR1 SEHNR, CDR2 FQNEAQ (reference sequence). The CDR3 sequence is CASSHRGGHWEKLFF. As DNA, the CDR3 is TGTGCCAGCAGCCATAGGGGGGGACACTGGGAAAAACTGTTTTTT.

The V gene is TRBV7-2, the J gene TRBJ1-5; D not certain. The CDR3 runs 15 residues. Germline values: CDR1 SGHTA, CDR2 FQGNSA. Trimming took 5 bases from V and 4 from J, leaving 15 bases between them. CDR3 coding DNA: TGTGCCAGCAGCAGAGGGCGAGGATTGAATCAGCCCCAGCATTTT. This codes for CASSRGRGLNQPQHF. The entire variable domain, with the rest obtained from reference TRBV7-2 and TRBJ1-5, is as follows: GAGVSQSPSNKVTEKGKDVELRCDPISGHTALYWYRQSLGQGLEFLIYFQGNSAPDKSGLPSDRFSAERTGGSVSTLTIQRTQQEDSAVYLCASSRGRGLNQPQHFGDGTRLSIL.

This clone was seen once. The gene calls are TRBV16 and TRBJ1-5; no clear D. This CDR3 has 15 residues. CDR1 is KGHSY and CDR2 is FQNENV in the germline V gene. V was trimmed by 0 bases and J by 6 bases, leaving 12 bases between them. The CDR3 nucleotides read TGTGCCAGCAGCCAATCGGGTGGGCGTCTTCAGCCCCAGCATTTT. This encodes CASSQSGGRLQPQHF.

V usage is TRBV12-5 and J usage is TRBJ2-2, with no clear D. The V end was cut by 2 bases, the J end by 5 bases, with 12 bases between. CDR3 size: 15 residues. CDR1 and CDR2 (germline): LGHNT, FRNRAP. CDR3 bases: TGTGCTAGTGGTTTGCCAACATGGGGAACCGGGGAGCTGTTTTTT. Residues: CASGLPTWGTGELFF.

The V and J genes are TRBV6-1 and TRBJ1-3; no definite D call. The V and J ends lost 0 bases and 4 bases respectively, with 10 bases between them. The CDR3 loop spans 15 amino acids. Germline V gene lookup returns CDR1 MNHNS and CDR2 SASEGT. CDR3 nucleotide sequence: TGTGCCAGCAGTGAAGCGCACGGGTTCGGAAACACCATATATTTT. It is translated as CASSEAHGFGNTIYF.

The chain has TRBV18 and TRBJ2-3; D may be TRBD1 (5 bases). This CDR3 region has 15 residues. Germline V gene lookup returns CDR1 KGHSH and CDR2 LQKENI. Trimming pared 3 bases from V and 2 bases from J, leaving 12 bases between. Written as DNA, the CDR3 is TGTGCCAGCTCACCGGGGCGGACCAACACAGATACGCAGTATTTT. It is translated as CASSPGRTNTDTQYF.

V usage is TRBV2 and J usage is TRBJ1-2; D is uncertain. CDR3 length: 13 amino acids. Germline CDR1 reads SNHLY; CDR2 reads FYNNEI. V shed 5 bases and J shed 4 bases, with 11 bases lying between them. Here the CDR3 reads CASSPRAVYGYTF. The DNA of the CDR3 is TGTGCCAGCAGTCCACGAGCTGTCTATGGCTACACCTTC.

The genes are TRBV27 and TRBJ2-1; D uncertain. The CDR3 has 14 residues. Germline CDR1 and CDR2: MNHEY and SMNVEV (reference sequence). V lost 8 bases and J 4 bases, leaving 15 bases between the germline ends. CDR3: CASSPEDKYNEQFF. CDR3 in DNA: TGTGCCAGCTCCCCCGAAGACAAATACAATGAGCAGTTCTTC.

The rearrangement links TRBV6-5 to TRBJ1-1, with TRBD1 matching over 7 bases. With V trimmed by 8 bases and J by 8 bases, 11 bases remained unmatched. The germline V gene encodes CDR1 MNHEY and CDR2 SVGAGI. The CDR3 runs 13 residues. In nucleotides, the CDR3 is TGTGCCAGCTACGGACAGGTGGGGGGAGAAGCTTTCTTT. It translates to CASYGQVGGEAFF.

The V call is TRBV30, the J call TRBJ1-2; TRBD1 might be the D (5 bases). There are 12 residues in the CDR3. CDR1 and CDR2 (germline): GTSNPN, SVGIG (reference sequence). The V end was cut by 5 bases, the J end by 2 bases, with 9 bases between. The CDR3 region has the DNA TGTGCCTGGCGGGGACGGAACTATGGCTACACCTTC. Amino acid sequence: CAWRGRNYGYTF.

V usage is TRBV5-5 and J usage is TRBJ1-2; perhaps TRBD1 as D (6 bases). The V gene lost 2 bases and the J gene lost 11 bases, with 22 bases spanning the gap. This CDR3 comprises 15 residues. Germline CDR1 SGHKS, CDR2 YYEKEE (reference sequence). The chain's CDR3 is CASSFGQIFSMRYTF. DNA of the CDR3: TGTGCCAGCAGCTTCGGACAGATATTTTCTATGCGATACACCTTC.

The chain couples TRBV27 to TRBJ1-2; 9 bases align to TRBD1. With V trimmed by 6 bases and J by 5 bases, 7 bases remained unmatched. Germline V lookup: CDR1 MNHEY, CDR2 SMNVEV (reference sequence). The CDR3 loop spans 14 amino acids. The CDR3 coding sequence is TGTGCCAGCAGGAGGGGACAGGGAGAATATGGCTACACCTTC. It encodes CASRRGQGEYGYTF.

The chain links TRBV11-3 to TRBJ2-5; D might be TRBD2 (5 bases). V was trimmed by 5 bases and J by 2 bases, leaving 15 bases between them. The germline CDR1 and CDR2 sequences are SGHNT and YENEEA. This CDR3 is built from 15 residues. Here the CDR3 DNA reads TGTGCCAGCAGCCCGGGATTAAGCATACAAGAGACCCAGTACTTC. It codes for CASSPGLSIQETQYF.

The chain couples TRBV14 to TRBJ2-5; no definite D call. The CDR3 totals 17 residues. V gave up 1 base and J gave up 5 bases, with 20 bases separating them. CDR1 and CDR2 (germline): SGHDN, FVKESK. CDR3 region: CASSQGRSGPLWETQYF. CDR3 in DNA: TGTGCCAGCAGCCAAGGCCGCTCAGGTCCGTTGTGGGAGACCCAGTACTTC.

The CDR3 DNA reads TGTGCCAGCCGCAACCATTATTTGCAGTACTTC. It encodes CASRNHYLQYF. The chain is built from TRBV7-2 and TRBJ2-7; D call uncertain. Between the trimmed V and J ends, which lost 8 bases and 9 bases, there was a span of 14 bases. From germline, CDR1 is SGHTA and CDR2 FQGNSA. CDR3 length: 11 amino acids.

This clone was seen just once. V usage is TRBV19 and J usage is TRBJ1-2, with a possible D match to TRBD1 (6 bases). The ends were cut back, 4 bases at V and 4 bases at J, with 10 bases in the middle. Germline loops: CDR1 LNHDA, CDR2 SQIVND (reference sequence). The CDR3 covers 13 residues. The CDR3: CASSTADSYGYTF. The CDR3, as DNA: TGTGCCAGTAGTACCGCGGACAGCTATGGCTACACCTTC.

V is TRBV2 and J is TRBJ2-3, with D possibly being TRBD1 (6 bases). Germline values: CDR1 SNHLY, CDR2 FYNNEI. This CDR3 has 13 residues. V lost 7 bases and J lost 9, with 17 bases in between. CDR3: CASTGQGGGTQYF. CDR3 nucleotides: TGTGCCAGCACGGGACAAGGAGGCGGAACGCAGTATTTT.

The J gene is TRBJ1-3, the V gene TRBV4-1, with TRBD1 matching over 10 bases. V lost 2 bases to trimming and J lost 0 bases; unmatched junction nucleotides: 10. The CDR3 consists of 19 residues. Germline V gives CDR1 MGHRA, CDR2 YSYEKL. In nucleotides, the CDR3 is TGCGCCAGCAGCCAAAAAAGGGGGGACAGGGGACTCTCTGGAAACACCATATATTTT. As protein: CASSQKRGDRGLSGNTIYF.